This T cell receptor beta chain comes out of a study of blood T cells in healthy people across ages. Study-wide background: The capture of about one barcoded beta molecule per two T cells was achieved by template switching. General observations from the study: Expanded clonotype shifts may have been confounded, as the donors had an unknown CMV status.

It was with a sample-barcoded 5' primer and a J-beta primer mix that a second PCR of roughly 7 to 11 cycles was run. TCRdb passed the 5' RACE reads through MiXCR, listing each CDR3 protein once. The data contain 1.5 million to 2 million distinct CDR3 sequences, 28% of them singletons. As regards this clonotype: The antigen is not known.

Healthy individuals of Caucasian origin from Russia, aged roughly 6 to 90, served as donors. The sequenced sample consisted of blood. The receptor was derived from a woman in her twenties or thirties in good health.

CDR3 nucleotides: TGTGCCAGCGTTAGAGCCGGGAACTATGAGCAGTACTTC. This sequence encodes CASVRAGNYEQYF. J is TRBJ2-7 and V is TRBV6-5, with D possibly being TRBD2 (5 bases). This CDR3 has 13 amino acids. Trimming stripped 8 bases from V and 7 bases from J, with 18 bases between. Germline lookup yields CDR1 MNHEY and CDR2 SVGAGI.